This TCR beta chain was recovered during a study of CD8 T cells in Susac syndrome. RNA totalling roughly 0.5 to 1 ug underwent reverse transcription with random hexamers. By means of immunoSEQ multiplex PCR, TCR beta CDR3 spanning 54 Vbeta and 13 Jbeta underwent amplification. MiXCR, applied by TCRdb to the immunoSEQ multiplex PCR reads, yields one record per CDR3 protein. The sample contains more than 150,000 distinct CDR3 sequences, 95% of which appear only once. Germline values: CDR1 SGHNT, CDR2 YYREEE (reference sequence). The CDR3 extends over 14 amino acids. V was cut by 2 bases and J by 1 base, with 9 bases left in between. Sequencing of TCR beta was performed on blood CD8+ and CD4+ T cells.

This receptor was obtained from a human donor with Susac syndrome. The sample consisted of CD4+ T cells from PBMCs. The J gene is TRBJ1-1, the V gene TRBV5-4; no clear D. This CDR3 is CASSFIRRNTEAFF. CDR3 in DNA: TGTGCCAGCAGCTTCATACGGCGGAACACTGAAGCTTTCTTT.